These 22 T cell receptor beta chains came from one sample sequenced in a study of early T cells in non-severe SARS-CoV-2 infection. Via MiXCR, TCRdb re-called the 5' RACE reads, giving one row per CDR3 protein. The sample holds about 98,000 distinct CDR3 sequences, approximately 11% seen once. Specimen: whole blood. These TCRs come from an adult who was a healthcare worker with PCR-confirmed SARS-CoV-2 infection or an uninfected control (not recorded which).

This sequence joins TRBV24-1 and TRBJ1-1, with TRBD1 as a possible D gene (5 bases). This CDR3 comprises 13 residues. V shed 1 base and J shed 4 bases, with 6 bases lying between them. CDR1 is KGHDR and CDR2 is SFDVKD in the germline V gene. DNA for the CDR3: TGTGCCACCAGTGATTTCGGGGGCACTGAAGCTTTCTTT. Protein product: CATSDFGGTEAFF.

This clonotype was recorded a few times. The CDR3 region is CASSLGQGGGGYTF. The CDR3 DNA reads TGTGCCAGCAGCTTAGGTCAGGGAGGCGGCGGCTACACCTTC. J is TRBJ1-2 and V is TRBV7-8; D might be TRBD1 (5 bases). The V gene lost 1 base and the J gene lost 8 bases, with 14 bases spanning the gap. Germline-derived CDR1 and CDR2 are SGHVS and FQNEAQ. The CDR3 sequence is 14 residues long.

This clonotype was found a few times. This rearrangement joins TRBV4-1 to TRBJ1-2; D perhaps matches TRBD1 (5 bases). CDR1 and CDR2 from the germline V gene are MGHRA and YSYEKL. Trimming shortened V by 2 bases and J by 6 bases, and 10 bases separated the two germline ends. The CDR3 consists of 13 residues. CDR3 loop: CASSQQGKDGYTF. The CDR3 nucleotides read TGCGCCAGCAGCCAACAGGGAAAAGATGGCTACACCTTC.

This clonotype was detected a few times. The genes are TRBV28 and TRBJ2-4; no clear D. V was cut by 3 bases and J by 5 bases, with 8 bases left in between. This CDR3 is built from 13 residues. CDR1 is MDHEN and CDR2 is SYDVKM in the germline V gene. The CDR3 loop reads CASSLVFQNIQYF. CDR3 coding DNA: TGTGCCAGCAGTTTGGTGTTTCAAAACATTCAGTACTTC.

This clonotype was seen a single time. V and J are TRBV6-2 or TRBV6-3 and TRBJ2-7; 10 positions match TRBD1. There are 15 residues in the CDR3. The V segment lost 6 bases and the J segment 3 bases; nucleotides outside the gene matches: 8. Germline CDR1 MNHEY, CDR2 SVGEGT. The CDR3 nucleotides are TGTGCCAGCAGCGGGGTCGGGACAGGGGACTACGAGCAGTACTTC. Its protein is CASSGVGTGDYEQYF.

A few counts support this clonotype. The genes are TRBV3-1 and TRBJ2-7; 9 bases are a match to TRBD1. Germline V gene sequence: CDR1 LGHDT, CDR2 YNNKEL (reference sequence). Unmatched junction bases numbered 0, after V lost 4 bases and J lost 5 bases. This CDR3 contains 12 residues. The CDR3 sequence is CASSRTGDEQYF. The CDR3, as DNA: TGTGCCAGCAGCCGGACAGGGGACGAGCAGTACTTC.

This clonotype came up a few times. The chain couples TRBV11-2 to TRBJ2-3; 11 nucleotides line up with TRBD2. The CDR3 totals 17 residues. With V trimmed by 1 base and J by 3 bases, 6 bases remained unmatched. Germline values: CDR1 SGHAT, CDR2 FQNNGV. Here the CDR3 DNA reads TGTGCCAGCAGCTTAGTGATTAGCGGGGGGGCGACAGATACGCAGTATTTT. Translating it yields CASSLVISGGATDTQYF.

The rearrangement joins TRBV20-1 to TRBJ2-7, with TRBD2 matching 7 bases. The junction had 2 bases not matched to a gene; V was cut back by 0 bases and J by 3 bases. CDR1 DFQATT and CDR2 SNEGSKA come from the germline V gene (reference sequence). The CDR3 consists of 13 residues. The CDR3 region is CSARDGGGYEQYF. CDR3 in DNA: TGCAGTGCTAGAGATGGGGGGGGCTACGAGCAGTACTTC.

This clonotype was seen more than once but under ten times. The CDR3 region has the DNA TGTGCCAGCAGCCGCGAACAGGGGCTCGAGCAGTACTTC. This encodes CASSREQGLEQYF. This sequence joins TRBV14 and TRBJ2-7; 7 nucleotides match TRBD1. The germline V gene encodes CDR1 SGHDN and CDR2 FVKESK. V lost 4 bases and J lost 6; bases outside the gene matches: 6. The length of the CDR3 is 13 residues.

The V and J genes are TRBV4-1 and TRBJ1-4; D not resolved. CDR3 length: 17 amino acids. The V gene's germline CDR1 is MGHRA and CDR2 YSYEKL. Deletions cut 1 base from V and 8 bases from J, with 20 bases between. The DNA for the CDR3 is TGCGCCAGCAGCCAAGGAACCTCTTCCACCTTTGGAGAAAAACTGTTTTTT. Protein sequence: CASSQGTSSTFGEKLFF.

This clonotype was detected only a few times. The genes are TRBV30 and TRBJ1-1, with D possibly being TRBD1 (5 bases). Germline values: CDR1 GTSNPN, CDR2 SVGIG (reference sequence). The CDR3 spans 14 residues. V was cut by 4 bases and J by 2 bases, with 14 bases left in between. Here the CDR3 reads CAWTKPGVNTEAFF. CDR3 nucleotides: TGTGCCTGGACGAAACCGGGGGTTAACACTGAAGCTTTCTTT.

This clonotype occurred many times. The rearrangement uses TRBV7-2 and TRBJ2-1; TRBD2 matches 14 bases. With 3 bases clipped from V and 2 bases from J, the junction kept 6 bases outside the gene matches. CDR1 is SGHTA and CDR2 is FQGNSA in the germline V gene. This CDR3 is built from 18 residues. In nucleotides, the CDR3 is TGTGCCAGCAGCTTGGGAGGACTAGCGGGAGGAACCTACAATGAGCAGTTCTTC. Translating it yields CASSLGGLAGGTYNEQFF.

The rearrangement uses TRBV7-9 and TRBJ1-2, with D possibly matching TRBD1 (5 bases). From germline, CDR1 is SEHNR and CDR2 FQNEAQ (reference sequence). V was pared by 3 bases and J by 8 bases, with 13 bases between. This CDR3 is built from 13 residues. Here the CDR3 DNA reads TGTGCCAGCAGCTTGGTAGACAGATTCGGCTACACCTTC. Its protein is CASSLVDRFGYTF.

The chain couples TRBV7-2 to TRBJ1-2; D might be TRBD1 (6 bases). The CDR3 has 14 residues. Germline CDR1 and CDR2: SGHTA and FQGNSA. V was shortened by 5 bases and J by 0 bases, with 10 bases between the two germline ends. CDR3 nucleotides: TGTGCCAGCAGCATCAGACAGGCTAACTATGGCTACACCTTC. Translated: CASSIRQANYGYTF.

The chain combines TRBV20-1 with TRBJ1-1, with no clear D. Trimming removed 3 bases at V and 5 bases at J, with 16 bases between. CDR3 size: 14 residues. CDR1 and CDR2 from the germline V gene are DFQATT and SNEGSKA (reference sequence). CDR3 in DNA: TGCAGTGCTAGGTCGGCGGGGAGTCGTACTGAAGCTTTCTTT. This gives the protein CSARSAGSRTEAFF.

This clonotype was counted only a few times. This chain joins TRBV7-9 and TRBJ2-7, with D perhaps TRBD2 (6 bases). This CDR3 region has 14 residues. Trimming took 4 bases from V and 6 from J, leaving 16 bases between them. Germline V CDR1 and CDR2: SEHNR, FQNEAQ (reference sequence). CDR3 residues: CASSSPYSEGEQYF. CDR3 in DNA: TGTGCCAGCAGCTCCCCATACTCGGAGGGCGAGCAGTACTTC.

A note on this clonotype: The junction departs from germline at one end; a sequencing error may be responsible. The rearrangement uses TRBV7-6 and TRBJ2-3; TRBD2 might be the D (6 bases). Germline V lookup: CDR1 SGHVS, CDR2 FNYEAQ. The CDR3 has 20 residues. The CDR3 DNA reads TGTGCCAGCAGCTTTTTCAGTTCCAACGGGAGAGGGGTTGGCACAGATACGCACTATTTT. As protein: CASSFFSSNGRGVGTDTHYF.

This clonotype was detected ten times or more. This chain connects TRBV7-6 to TRBJ1-3; maybe TRBD1 (6 bases). Trimming removed 1 base from V and 5 bases from J, with 12 bases in between. CDR3 length: 15 residues. From germline, CDR1 is SGHVS and CDR2 FNYEAQ. CDR3 loop: CASSLGTGTRNTIYF. The CDR3 DNA reads TGTGCCAGCAGCTTAGGAACAGGGACGAGAAACACCATATATTTT.

This clonotype has just a few counts. The CDR3 is CASSRGDGNTIYF. In DNA, the CDR3 is TGTGCTAGTAGCAGGGGCGACGGAAACACCATATATTTT. The genes are TRBV12-5 and TRBJ1-3; D is possibly TRBD1 (6 bases). V gave up 8 bases and J gave up 4 bases, with 12 bases separating them. This CDR3 is built from 13 residues. From germline, CDR1 is LGHNT and CDR2 FRNRAP.

This clonotype was seen many times. In nucleotides, the CDR3 is TGTGCCACCAGTGATGGGGACACCGTGGTAGGCACAGATACGCAGTATTTT. Translated, it gives CATSDGDTVVGTDTQYF. The J gene is TRBJ2-3, the V gene TRBV24-1, with D perhaps matching TRBD1 (6 bases). The CDR3 contains 17 residues. CDR1 is KGHDR and CDR2 is SFDVKD in the germline V gene. The V gene lost 3 bases and the J gene lost 1 base, with 16 bases spanning the gap.

This clonotype appeared many times. The chain couples TRBV29-1 to TRBJ1-2; D possibly corresponds to TRBD1 (6 bases). The length of the CDR3 is 12 residues. Trimming pared 4 bases from V and 4 bases from J, leaving 10 bases between. Germline V gives CDR1 SQVTM, CDR2 ANQGSEA. The CDR3, as DNA: TGCAGCGTTGCAGGGGAGGGCTATGGCTACACCTTC. Protein sequence: CSVAGEGYGYTF.

This clonotype was counted at least ten times. The junction departs from the called germline gene at one end, perhaps through a read error. The rearrangement links TRBV2 to TRBJ2-3; the D is unclear. This CDR3 is built from 11 residues. Germline V lookup: CDR1 SNHLY, CDR2 FYNNEI. In DNA form, the CDR3 reads TGTGCCTGCAGTTACACAGATACGCAGTATTTT. Protein sequence: CACSYTDTQYF.